Listed here are 31 T cell receptor beta chains from one sample, sequenced in a study of T cells in Graves' hyperthyroidism and ophthalmopathy (dated by TCRdb to 2018 to 2020). The library was made by multiplex PCR. Instrument on record: Illumina HiSeq 2000. The TCR beta CDR3 regions were amplified from RNA transcripts. The TCR CDR3 was subjected to a first round of RT-PCR using the HTBI primer set and the Qiagen OneStep RT-PCR kit. TCRdb's own reprocessing of the public reads used fastp at Q25 and MiXCR and kept productive beta chains. Identical CDR3 protein sequences are pooled into one entry, listed with their most common genes and DNA. This sample holds almost 350,000 distinct CDR3 sequences; 18% were observed only once. Roughly 16% of the sample rests with the top ten. Sequenced sample: blood. These receptor sequences come from a woman aged 35 to 49 with Graves' ophthalmopathy.

Many counts were recorded for this clonotype. The V gene is TRBV5-1, the J gene TRBJ2-5; either TRBD1 or TRBD2 may fit D (5 bases each). The CDR3 is 14 residues long. The germline CDR1 and CDR2 sequences are SGHRS and YFSETQ. Trimming shortened V by 3 bases and J by 9 bases, and 18 bases separated the two germline ends. The chain's CDR3 is CASSYGDGPGPQYF. CDR3 bases: TGCGCCAGCAGCTACGGGGACGGCCCAGGCCCCCAGTACTTC. The variable domain in full, completed from reference TRBV5-1 and TRBJ2-5, reads KAGVTQTPRYLIKTRGQQVTLSCSPISGHRSVSWYQQTPGQGLQFLFEYFSETQRNKGNFPGRFSGRQFSNSRSEMNVSTLELGDSALYLCASSYGDGPGPQYFGPGTRLLVL.

This clonotype has a handful of counts. The chain has TRBV6-1 and TRBJ2-7; 8 nucleotides line up with TRBD2. This CDR3 comprises 14 residues. Germline-derived CDR1 and CDR2 are MNHNS and SASEGT. The V and J ends lost 6 bases and 2 bases, in that order; junction bases with no gene match: 6. The CDR3 sequence: CASRVAGRTYEQYF. The DNA for the CDR3 is TGTGCCAGCAGAGTAGCGGGGCGGACCTACGAGCAGTACTTC.

V is TRBV28 and J is TRBJ2-7; D ambiguous. The CDR3 sequence is 14 residues long. Trimming took 7 bases from V and 4 from J, leaving 17 bases between them. Germline CDR1 reads MDHEN; CDR2 reads SYDVKM. The DNA of the CDR3 is TGTGCCAGCACCGCCGTAAGGCCTAAATACGAGCAGTACTTC. This codes for CASTAVRPKYEQYF. Using reference TRBV28 and TRBJ2-7 for the parts outside the CDR3, the full variable domain is DVKVTQSSRYLVKRTGEKVFLECVQDMDHENMFWYRQDPGLGLRLIYFSYDVKMKEKGDIPEGYSVSREKKERFSLILESASTNQTSMYLCASTAVRPKYEQYFGPGTRLTVT.

The sample holds many counts of this clonotype. The gene calls are TRBV6-5 and TRBJ2-5; 7 bases map to TRBD2. The V gene end was trimmed by 4 bases and the J gene end by 5 bases; junction bases not matched to a gene: 10. Germline V gene sequence: CDR1 MNHEY, CDR2 SVGAGI. This CDR3 contains 15 residues. CDR3 region: CASSLGEGLGETQYF. DNA of the CDR3: TGTGCCAGCAGTTTGGGGGAGGGGCTAGGGGAGACCCAGTACTTC.

This clonotype was recorded at least ten times. This chain connects TRBV4-2 to TRBJ1-2; 7 positions match TRBD1. Germline assignment: CDR1 LGHNA and CDR2 YNFKEQ. V was pared by 8 bases and J by 7 bases, with 19 bases of the junction left unmatched. This CDR3 is 16 amino acids long. The CDR3 region has the DNA TGTGCCAGCGGCCCTGAGCGGGACAGAATACTACCTGGCTACACCTTC. As protein: CASGPERDRILPGYTF.

V and J are TRBV7-9 and TRBJ1-1, with 7 bases matching TRBD1. This CDR3 spans 15 amino acids. The V gene end was trimmed by 4 bases and the J gene end by 7 bases; junction bases not matched to a gene: 12. The germline V gene has CDR1 SEHNR and CDR2 FQNEAQ (reference sequence). The CDR3 DNA reads TGTGCCAGCAGCTACCAACCCCGGGACAGTCTTGAAGCTTTCTTT. Protein product: CASSYQPRDSLEAFF.

In the case of this clonotype: A much more abundant neighbour one base away suggests this may be a read error. The rearrangement links TRBV5-1 to TRBJ1-2, with D unresolved. Trimming took off 0 bases at V and 3 bases at J, with 12 bases between the two ends. The CDR3 extends over 15 amino acids. The germline V gene encodes CDR1 SGHRS and CDR2 YFSETQ. The CDR3 protein is CASSLEGRFDYGYTF. CDR3 sequence (DNA): TGCGCCAGCAGCTTGGAAGGCAGGTTCGACTATGGCTACACCTTC.

This clonotype was seen repeatedly, ten times or more. V gene TRBV24-1 combines with J gene TRBJ1-5, with D maybe TRBD1 (6 bases). Trimming pared 9 bases from V and 3 bases from J, leaving 11 bases between. The CDR3 is made up of 13 amino acids. The V gene's germline CDR1 is KGHDR and CDR2 SFDVKD. CDR3 in DNA: TGTGCCACCTATTACAGGGTCAATCAGCCCCAGCATTTT. Protein: CATYYRVNQPQHF.

The genes are TRBV20-1 and TRBJ2-7, with D possibly TRBD2 on 5 matching bases. The CDR3 is 13 amino acids. Germline V gives CDR1 DFQATT, CDR2 SNEGSKA (reference sequence). Trimming removed 6 bases at V and 6 bases at J, with 18 bases between. CDR3 coding DNA: TGCAGTGCCCCCGGAGGCACTCCTACCGAGCAGTACTTC. Protein: CSAPGGTPTEQYF.

This clonotype occurred a few times. This chain connects TRBV24-1 to TRBJ2-7; 8 bases align to TRBD2. The CDR3 consists of 16 residues. The J segment lost 3 bases and the V segment lost 2 bases, leaving 8 bases of the junction unmatched. CDR1 KGHDR and CDR2 SFDVKD come from the germline V gene. For the CDR3, the DNA is TGTGCCACCAGTGATTCCGCATCGGGAGGGGGCTACGAGCAGTACTTC. Its translation: CATSDSASGGGYEQYF.

On this clonotype itself: One base away lies a much larger clone, so this may be a sequencing read error. CDR3 sequence reads: CASSQRILETQCF. The CDR3 DNA is TGCGCCAGCAGCCAACGCATTTTAGAGACCCAGTGCTTC. The chain combines TRBV4-1 with TRBJ2-5; D remains unclear. The germline V gene has CDR1 MGHRA and CDR2 YSYEKL. This CDR3 spans 13 amino acids.

Many counts were recorded for this clonotype. The chain recombines TRBV7-2 with TRBJ2-5, with D possibly TRBD1 on 6 matching bases. The CDR3 length is 16 residues. Trimming left V 5 bases short and J 2 bases short, with 18 bases between. From germline, CDR1 is SGHTA and CDR2 FQGNSA. CDR3 residues: CASSANLNRVQETQYF. DNA for the CDR3: TGTGCCAGCAGCGCAAATCTCAACAGGGTTCAAGAGACCCAGTACTTC.

CDR3 in DNA: TGTGCCAGCAGCTTAGGCGGCGGGAGCTATCCCGAGCAGTACTTC. Translating gives CASSLGGGSYPEQYF. This chain links TRBV7-2 with TRBJ2-7; 7 bases map to TRBD2. V was pared by 1 base and J by 6 bases, with 9 bases of the junction left unmatched. This CDR3 has 15 residues. The germline V gene has CDR1 SGHTA and CDR2 FQGNSA.

Many counts were recorded for this clonotype. The J gene is TRBJ2-7, the V gene TRBV4-2; 11 positions match TRBD2. J was trimmed by 0 bases and V by 0 bases; bases with no gene match: 1. CDR3 length: 16 amino acids. From germline, CDR1 is LGHNA and CDR2 YNFKEQ. The chain's CDR3 is CASSQDGTSGSYEQYF. As DNA, the CDR3 is TGTGCCAGCAGCCAAGACGGGACTAGCGGCTCCTACGAGCAGTACTTC.

In its sample, this clonotype was seen many times. The rearrangement uses TRBV6-5 and TRBJ2-5; tentatively, D is TRBD2 (5 bases). CDR1 and CDR2 (germline): MNHEY, SVGAGI. The CDR3 has 16 residues. Trimming stripped 0 bases from V and 5 bases from J, with 16 bases between. Written as DNA, the CDR3 is TGTGCCAGCAGTTACTCGGGTCGGGGATATGAGGAGACCCAGTACTTC. Its protein product is CASSYSGRGYEETQYF.

Ten or more counts support this clonotype. The chain has TRBV20-1 and TRBJ1-6; D gene uncertain. The CDR3 length is 16 residues. V was clipped by 2 bases and J by 6 bases, with 17 bases between them. The germline CDR1 and CDR2 sequences are DFQATT and SNEGSKA (reference sequence). Written as DNA, the CDR3 is TGCAGTGCTAGATCCCTCGTAGAGGGTGGTAATTCACCCCTCCACTTT. Translation: CSARSLVEGGNSPLHF.

Ten or more counts support this clonotype. The CDR3 region is CASSSQAWDREVRGETQYF. The CDR3 coding sequence is TGTGCCAGCAGCTCCCAAGCTTGGGACAGGGAAGTTCGGGGGGAGACCCAGTACTTC. The chain employs TRBV5-4 and TRBJ2-5, with 9 bases fitting TRBD1. Germline lookup yields CDR1 SGHNT and CDR2 YYREEE (reference sequence). This CDR3 contains 19 residues. V shed 3 bases, J shed 5 bases, and the junction held 20 bases outside the gene matches.

There are many counts of this clonotype. V gene TRBV19 combines with J gene TRBJ2-1, with 9 bases fitting TRBD2. With 5 bases clipped from V and 7 bases from J, the junction kept 9 bases outside the gene matches. The CDR3 consists of 15 residues. CDR1 is LNHDA and CDR2 is SQIVND in the germline V gene (reference sequence). The chain's CDR3 is CASSFNSGRGNEQFF. DNA for the CDR3: TGTGCCAGTAGTTTCAATAGCGGGAGAGGGAATGAGCAGTTCTTC.

This clonotype was recorded at least ten times. The chain joins TRBV6-5 to TRBJ2-7, with 12 positions matching TRBD2. V dropped 6 bases and J dropped 5; count of bases not matched to a gene: 17. Germline V CDR1 and CDR2: MNHEY, SVGAGI. The CDR3 runs 18 residues. The CDR3 region has the DNA TGTGCCAGCAGACTACAGTCATTGACTAGCGGGAGAGGCCACGAGCAGTACTTC. Translated, it gives CASRLQSLTSGRGHEQYF.

The V call is TRBV7-2, the J call TRBJ1-2; no reliable D call. The CDR3 consists of 15 residues. V lost 2 bases, J lost 8 bases, and 18 bases lay in between. Germline V gives CDR1 SGHTA, CDR2 FQGNSA. The CDR3 nucleotides read TGTGCCAGCAGCTTAAAACTTGGGGAGATGGGCGGCTACACCTTC. Its translation: CASSLKLGEMGGYTF.

This clonotype was counted many times. The V call is TRBV6-5, the J call TRBJ2-7; D may be TRBD1 (6 bases). Trimming pared 5 bases from V and 0 bases from J, leaving 11 bases between. The germline V gene encodes CDR1 MNHEY and CDR2 SVGAGI. The CDR3 spans 14 residues. The CDR3 protein is CASSRTVTSYEQYF. CDR3 DNA: TGTGCCAGCAGTCGGACAGTGACCTCCTACGAGCAGTACTTC.

The sample holds a few counts of this clonotype. The chain is built from TRBV25-1 and TRBJ2-2; TRBD1 matches at 7 bases. The ends lost 8 bases at V and 6 bases at J; junction bases unmatched: 12. CDR3 size: 15 residues. The germline V gene encodes CDR1 MGHDK and CDR2 SYGVNS. The CDR3 here is CASRSDRLGPGELFF. Here the CDR3 DNA reads TGTGCCAGCCGTTCGGACAGGTTAGGACCCGGGGAGCTGTTTTTT. The whole variable domain, remainder taken from reference TRBV25-1 and TRBJ2-2, is EADIYQTPRYLVIGTGKKITLECSQTMGHDKMYWYQQDPGMELHLIHYSYGVNSTEKGDLSSESTVSRIRTEHFPLTLESARPSHTSQYLCASRSDRLGPGELFFGEGSRLTVL.

This clonotype has at least ten counts. V usage is TRBV20-1 and J usage is TRBJ2-5; no reliable D call. V was trimmed by 4 bases and J by 5 bases, leaving 17 bases between them. Germline V CDR1 and CDR2: DFQATT, SNEGSKA (reference sequence). The CDR3 contains 14 residues. CDR3 coding DNA: TGCAGTGCTATCCACACCCCACAAGGGGAGACCCAGTACTTC. It codes for CSAIHTPQGETQYF.

In its sample, this clonotype was seen many times. The J gene is TRBJ2-1, the V gene TRBV6-2 or TRBV6-3; D is unclear. The CDR3 contains 18 residues. Germline-derived CDR1 and CDR2 are MNHEY and SVGEGT. The ends were cut back, 0 bases at V and 5 bases at J, with 20 bases in the middle. In nucleotides, the CDR3 is TGTGCCAGCAGTTACTCACCGGACCAGTACGCCCTCGACAATGAGCAGTTCTTC. Amino acid sequence: CASSYSPDQYALDNEQFF.

As regards this clonotype: The CDR3 end shows no conserved phenylalanine or tryptophan, and so a read error is likely. V and J are TRBV7-8 and TRBJ1-2, with D possibly being TRBD1 (6 bases). This CDR3 is 16 amino acids long. Germline CDR1 reads SGHVS; CDR2 reads FQNEAQ. V was trimmed by 1 base and J by 8 bases, leaving 20 bases between them. The CDR3 region has the DNA TGTGCCAGCAGCTTAGTTCTTCGGGGGGGCCTGGACGGCTACACCATC. Amino acid sequence: CASSLVLRGGLDGYTI.

This clonotype was recorded many times. V usage is TRBV18 and J usage is TRBJ2-7, with no clear D. Germline values: CDR1 KGHSH, CDR2 LQKENI. V was trimmed by 1 base and J by 0 bases, leaving 7 bases between them. CDR3 length: 14 residues. The DNA for the CDR3 is TGTGCCAGCTCACCACACCAAGACTCCTACGAGCAGTACTTC. Protein product: CASSPHQDSYEQYF.

This clonotype came up many times. This chain connects TRBV28 to TRBJ2-5, with TRBD1 matching over 7 bases. V dropped 7 bases and J dropped 1; count of bases not matched to a gene: 12. The germline V gene encodes CDR1 MDHEN and CDR2 SYDVKM. The CDR3 covers 16 residues. The DNA of the CDR3 is TGTGCCAGCACCTTACAGGGGAAAGGCCGCCAAGAGACCCAGTACTTC. Amino acid sequence: CASTLQGKGRQETQYF.

Of note for this clonotype: A read error may be the cause here, since a much bigger clone is one base away. The chain has TRBV11-2 and TRBJ1-1; D is ambiguous. The CDR3 extends over 17 amino acids. V gave up 2 bases and J gave up 0 bases, with 16 bases separating them. Per germline, CDR1 SGHAT and CDR2 FQNNGV. The CDR3 reads CASSLKVVGPLNTEAFF. CDR3 nucleotides: TGTGCCAGCAGCTTAAAAGTGGTGGGCCCACTGAACACTGAAGCTTTCTTT.

This clonotype was picked up a small number of times. The gene calls are TRBV30 and TRBJ2-5, with D perhaps matching TRBD1 (8 bases). V was clipped by 6 bases and J by 4 bases, with 15 bases between them. The germline CDR1 and CDR2 sequences are GTSNPN and SVGIG (reference sequence). The CDR3 consists of 13 residues. CDR3 region: CACQRDRRETQYF. For the CDR3, the DNA is TGTGCCTGCCAGCGGGACAGGAGAGAGACCCAGTACTTC.

This clonotype was recorded many times. The gene calls are TRBV3-1 and TRBJ2-5; 12 bases map to TRBD1. This CDR3 contains 15 residues. V lost 7 bases and J lost 9; bases outside the gene matches: 12. The germline gives CDR1 LGHDT, CDR2 YNNKEL (reference sequence). CDR3 DNA: TGTGCCAGCAACCCGAGGGGGACAGGGGGCACGGCCCAGTACTTC. This gives the protein CASNPRGTGGTAQYF.

This clonotype occurred a few times. The chain uses TRBV4-3 and TRBJ2-7; D is tentatively TRBD1 or TRBD2 (6 bases each). The CDR3 totals 15 residues. Germline V gene data show CDR1 as LGHNA and CDR2 as YSLEER. Trimming stripped 4 bases from V and 3 bases from J, with 16 bases between. This chain's CDR3 is CASSRGYEGGYEQYF. DNA of the CDR3: TGCGCCAGCAGCCGAGGGTATGAGGGGGGCTACGAGCAGTACTTC.